The 3 T cell receptor beta chains below come from one sample, sequenced in a study of neurological immune-mediated disorders. From the 5' RACE reads, TCRdb called clonotypes with MiXCR, one entry per CDR3 protein. The sample contains approximately 59,000 distinct CDR3 sequences, about 5.2% of which appear only once. Sample: PBMCs. These receptors all stem from a human donor with multiple sclerosis. The donor label of this sample is uncertain.

This clonotype was recorded at least ten times. The V call is TRBV20-1, the J call TRBJ1-2; 9 nucleotides agree with TRBD1. This CDR3 has 15 amino acids. Germline loops: CDR1 DFQATT, CDR2 SNEGSKA (reference sequence). With V trimmed by 1 base and J by 4 bases, 7 bases remained unmatched. CDR3 loop: CSARGPGQGGYGYTF. The CDR3 nucleotides are TGCAGTGCTAGAGGGCCGGGACAGGGAGGCTATGGCTACACCTTC.

This clonotype was recorded many times. The gene calls are TRBV12-3 or TRBV12-4 and TRBJ1-1; a possible D gene is TRBD1 (5 bases). This CDR3 has 17 amino acids. Trimming took 1 base from V and 4 from J, leaving 19 bases between them. The DNA for the CDR3 is TGTGCCAGCAGTTTAGTTTTGGGGGGGTCTACGGTCACTGAAGCTTTCTTT. Amino acids: CASSLVLGGSTVTEAFF.

The sample holds many counts of this clonotype. The J gene is TRBJ1-1, the V gene TRBV5-1, with 7 bases identical to TRBD1. CDR3 length equals 16 residues. Germline values: CDR1 SGHRS, CDR2 YFSETQ. With V trimmed by 4 bases and J by 0 bases, 9 bases remained unmatched. The CDR3 region is CASSQQGPPMNTEAFF. DNA of the CDR3: TGCGCCAGCAGCCAACAGGGGCCCCCGATGAACACTGAAGCTTTCTTT.